One and the same sample provided the 14 T cell receptor beta chains below, sequenced in a study of T cells in Graves' hyperthyroidism and ophthalmopathy. Amplification yielded TCR beta CDR3 regions, with RNA transcripts as the source. The HTBI primer set served for first-round RT-PCR of the TCR CDR3. TCRdb independently ran MiXCR on the multiplex PCR reads; one entry per CDR3 protein. This sample has about 610,000 distinct CDR3 sequences, with around 15% found just once. Material: blood. These receptors were taken from a woman aged 40 to 50 with Graves' ophthalmopathy.

The rearrangement joins TRBV10-3 to TRBJ1-2; 7 nucleotides agree with TRBD1. Germline CDR1 and CDR2: ENHRY and SYGVKD. This CDR3 contains 15 residues. V shed 4 bases, J shed 4 bases, and the junction held 9 bases outside the gene matches. CDR3: CAISADPGQSYGYTF. As DNA, the CDR3 is TGTGCCATCAGTGCCGATCCGGGACAGTCCTATGGCTACACCTTC.

This clonotype was observed a few times. The CDR3: CASSGQVREEAFF. The CDR3 DNA sequence: TGTGCCAGCAGTGGACAAGTAAGGGAGGAGGCTTTCTTT. The chain joins TRBV6-1 to TRBJ1-1, with unresolved D. Trimming took off 4 bases at V and 11 bases at J, with 17 bases between the two ends. The CDR3 has 13 residues. CDR1 is MNHNS, CDR2 SASEGT, per germline.

This clonotype was detected ten times or more. This sequence joins TRBV24-1 and TRBJ2-2, with D possibly matching TRBD2 (6 bases). The CDR3 sequence is 16 residues long. Germline CDR1 and CDR2: KGHDR and SFDVKD. Trimming took 6 bases from V and 5 from J, leaving 18 bases between them. The CDR3 here is CATSLPPGTSTGELFF. Written as DNA, the CDR3 is TGTGCCACCAGTCTACCGCCCGGGACTTCTACCGGGGAGCTGTTTTTT.

This clonotype was observed a few times. J is TRBJ1-5 and V is TRBV30; D not certain. Trimming took 3 bases from V and 4 from J, leaving 10 bases between them. The CDR3 length is 13 residues. Germline CDR1 reads GTSNPN; CDR2 reads SVGIG (reference sequence). The CDR3 spells CAWRSQENQPQHF. CDR3 DNA: TGTGCCTGGAGATCTCAGGAAAATCAGCCCCAGCATTTT.

The V call is TRBV11-2, the J call TRBJ2-5; 10 bases line up with TRBD1. The CDR3 consists of 16 residues. Germline V gives CDR1 SGHAT, CDR2 FQNNGV. V was clipped by 9 bases and J by 5 bases; unmatched bases: 15. CDR3 sequence (DNA): TGTGCCAGTACCTCACCCCGGGACAGGGGAGAGGAGACCCAGTACTTC. Translating gives CASTSPRDRGEETQYF.

There are a few counts of this clonotype. The chain uses TRBV11-2 and TRBJ2-5; the D gene could be TRBD1 or TRBD2 (5 bases each). V was trimmed by 4 bases and J by 5 bases, leaving 26 bases between them. CDR3 length equals 18 residues. Germline values: CDR1 SGHAT, CDR2 FQNNGV. Here the CDR3 DNA reads TGTGCCAGCAGCTCTATTACTGGGGGTGGGGCCCTCCCGGAGACCCAGTACTTC. This translates into CASSSITGGGALPETQYF.

This clonotype appeared many times. The genes are TRBV11-3 and TRBJ1-1; 7 bases agree with TRBD1. The CDR3 spans 16 residues. The trim removed 3 bases at V and 4 bases at J, leaving 11 bases unmatched. The germline V gene encodes CDR1 SGHNT and CDR2 YENEEA. CDR3: CASSFLAGGRGTEAFF. CDR3 in DNA: TGTGCCAGCAGCTTCCTGGCAGGGGGGCGAGGCACTGAAGCTTTCTTT. The full variable domain, in which reference TRBV11-3 and TRBJ1-1 provide the parts outside the CDR3, is EAGVVQSPRYKIIEKKQPVAFWCNPISGHNTLYWYLQNLGQGPELLIRYENEEAVDDSQLPKDRFSAERLKGVDSTLKIQPAELGDSAVYLCASSFLAGGRGTEAFFGQGTRLTVV.

This clonotype was counted many times. This sequence joins TRBV7-8 and TRBJ2-5; D remains ambiguous. Germline loops: CDR1 SGHVS, CDR2 FQNEAQ. The CDR3 covers 15 residues. Trimming removed 4 bases from V and 5 bases from J, with 17 bases in between. Written as DNA, the CDR3 is TGTGCCAGCAGCTCCCAAATCTCACCTTACGAGACCCAGTACTTC. It codes for CASSSQISPYETQYF.

The J gene is TRBJ1-2, the V gene TRBV4-2; perhaps TRBD1 as D (5 bases). CDR1 is LGHNA and CDR2 is YNFKEQ in the germline V gene. Trimming removed 4 bases at V and 0 bases at J, with 15 bases between. The CDR3 runs to 16 residues. The CDR3 loop is CASSPTVWGANYGYTF. In nucleotides, the CDR3 is TGTGCCAGCAGCCCGACCGTATGGGGCGCTAACTATGGCTACACCTTC.

This clonotype has ten or more counts. The gene calls are TRBV28 and TRBJ2-7; D might be TRBD1 (6 bases). V lost 7 bases and J 7 bases, leaving 14 bases between the germline ends. This CDR3 spans 12 amino acids. Germline CDR1 is MDHEN and CDR2 is SYDVKM. CDR3 sequence reads: CASNRDLREQYF. Here the CDR3 DNA reads TGTGCCAGCAACAGGGACCTTCGGGAGCAGTACTTC.

Many counts were recorded for this clonotype. The chain combines TRBV19 with TRBJ2-5; perhaps TRBD1 as D (6 bases). The CDR3 is 14 amino acids. Germline V CDR1 and CDR2: LNHDA, SQIVND (reference sequence). Trimming took 3 bases from V and 6 from J, leaving 14 bases between them. The CDR3 DNA reads as TGTGCCAGTAGTATCGAACAGGGCGGAAAGACCCAGTACTTC. It codes for CASSIEQGGKTQYF. The full variable domain, completed using reference TRBV19 and TRBJ2-5, is DGGITQSPKYLFRKEGQNVTLSCEQNLNHDAMYWYRQDPGQGLRLIYYSQIVNDFQKGDIAEGYSVSREKKESFPLTVTSAQKNPTAFYLCASSIEQGGKTQYFGPGTRLLVL.

This clonotype was detected ten times or more. The rearrangement joins TRBV20-1 to TRBJ2-7; 9 bases are a match to TRBD2. Germline lookup yields CDR1 DFQATT and CDR2 SNEGSKA (reference sequence). The CDR3 length is 15 residues. V trimming: 4 bases; J trimming: 3 bases; junction bases outside the gene matches: 10. CDR3 nucleotides: TGCAGTGCTACTAGCGGGGAAAGAATAGACTACGAGCAGTACTTC. Translating gives CSATSGERIDYEQYF.

This clonotype was picked up many times. The chain uses TRBV30 and TRBJ2-7; D is unresolved. Germline CDR1 is GTSNPN and CDR2 is SVGIG (reference sequence). This CDR3 is built from 12 residues. V dropped 2 bases and J dropped 1 base, with 6 bases sitting between them. CDR3 in amino acids: CAWSTVSYEQYF. CDR3 bases: TGTGCCTGGAGTACAGTATCCTACGAGCAGTACTTC. Together with reference TRBV30 and TRBJ2-7, the CDR3 gives the full variable domain: SQTIHQWPATLVQPVGSPLSLECTVEGTSNPNLYWYRQAAGRGLQLLFYSVGIGQISSEVPQNLSASRPQDRQFILSSKKLLLSDSGFYLCAWSTVSYEQYFGPGTRLTVT.

This clonotype was recorded many times. This chain connects TRBV25-1 to TRBJ2-2, with 12 bases that match TRBD1. Trimming cost V 6 bases and J 3 bases; bases outside gene matches: 5. The CDR3 has 16 residues. Germline CDR1 MGHDK, CDR2 SYGVNS. The CDR3 region has the DNA TGTGCCAGCAGCCTCGGGACAGGGGGCGACACCGGGGAGCTGTTTTTT. As protein: CASSLGTGGDTGELFF. The full variable domain, in which reference TRBV25-1 and TRBJ2-2 provide the parts outside the CDR3, is EADIYQTPRYLVIGTGKKITLECSQTMGHDKMYWYQQDPGMELHLIHYSYGVNSTEKGDLSSESTVSRIRTEHFPLTLESARPSHTSQYLCASSLGTGGDTGELFFGEGSRLTVL.